This T cell receptor (beta chain) was documented in a study of regulatory T cells in long-lasting Graves disease. The time point was: persistent/refractory GD, antithyroid drugs over 5 years with positive TRAb. The TCR library was made from RNA extracted from PBMCs. V was cut by 3 bases and J by 4 bases, with 13 bases left in between. The CDR3 contains 15 residues. This clonotype was recorded a few times. Sequencing libraries for TCR beta were prepared with iRepertoire HTBI primers and Arm-PCR of CDR3 regions. MiXCR was run by TCRdb on the multiplex PCR reads, yielding one entry per CDR3 protein. There are 700,000 or so distinct CDR3 sequences in the sample; 30% occur only once, and about two fifths lies in the top ten.

Sample: peripheral blood mononuclear cells (PBMCs), taken when the disease was refractory, from a patient treated with antithyroid drugs. This TCR was recovered from a female donor with Graves disease. The genes are TRBV12-3 or TRBV12-4 and TRBJ1-5; the D gene is possibly TRBD1 (6 bases). CDR3 region: CASSFEGRGNQPQHF. Written as DNA, the CDR3 is TGTGCCAGCAGTTTTGAAGGGAGGGGGAATCAGCCCCAGCATTTT.